This record covers a single T cell receptor beta chain. Its antigen specificity is not known. No base quality information exists; no much larger clone differs at one position. Trimming removed 6 bases from V and 0 bases from J; the gene matches leave 19 bases unexplained. From the cysteine up to the phenylalanine, the CDR3 has a length of 20 residues. This entry keeps only the CDR3 DNA: 60 bases, framed from base 1. The germline V gene specifies SNHLY as CDR1 and FYNNEI as CDR2. The sample originates from a study of blood T cell repertoires in COVID-19 (TCRdb year 2020). Study-level background: The collaborator samples originated in the United States, Italy and Spain and spanned the acute and convalescent phases of COVID-19. The prospective study material was composed of cDNA or gDNA derived from T cells, B-cell-depleted T cells, or PBMCs. Deeply sampled blood TCRbeta repertoires from subjects exposed to, actively infected with, or recovered from COVID-19 were included in the dataset. The samples were drawn from two sources: the first 160 participants of the ongoing ImmuneRACE study, and 1,200 or so subjects contributed by 6 global collaborators. A de-identified subject ID, COVID-19 status, age in years and sex were almost always included in the sample metadata. Where available, HLA class I and class II types were taken from metadata supplied by the sample provider and were not determined by assay-based typing. The repertoires were made available in a free public database intended to serve as a resource for research on the immune response to SARS-CoV-2.

Samples from volunteer blood donors who had recovered from COVID-19 were contributed by a second Seattle source. The collaborating institutions used their own protocols to collect whole blood in K2EDTA tubes. For TCRbeta analysis, collaborators shipped samples in one of three forms: frozen whole blood, isolated PBMCs, or DNA extracted from either of those sample types. TCRbeta CDR3 regions were amplified from genomic DNA by means of the immunoSEQ Assay, a bias-controlled multiplex PCR. Concerning the study's data processing: Within the assay, amplification of reference gene primers was used to estimate how many nucleated cells each sample contained. Sequence reads were collapsed and filtered to measure the absolute abundance of every unique TCRbeta CDR3 rearrangement. For each sample, productive Simpson clonality was calculated as the square root of Simpson's diversity index across productive rearrangements. The source is immuneACCESS, and TCRdb retained only in-frame sequences with V and J called. Part of the clones is not carried over; for the studies checked, unresolved V genes explain less than half of this, and the remainder is unexplained. V, J and clone size are taken as reported in that table, and D and trimming were inferred from the DNA itself. The sample table contains 270,000 or so clones; only one count was recorded for about nine tenths of them. 0.85% to 1% of the sample belongs to the ten largest clones.

General findings and caveats noted by the study authors: The quantity of clinical and demographic metadata differed by source and by participant and was supplied without curation.

The TCR comes from a woman aged 40 to 50 who had recovered from COVID-19. This sequence uses TRBV2 and TRBJ1-3, with 8 middle bases fitting TRBD1. The sample comprised peripheral blood. The DNA sequence is as follows: TGTGCCAGCAGGGGCCCCGCGGGACAGGCCCCACCGAACTCTGGAAACACCATATATTTT. It translates as CASRGPAGQAPPNSGNTIYF. With the rest looked up from the reference TRBV2 and TRBJ1-3 genes rather than sequenced, the full variable domain is EPEVTQTPSHQVTQMGQEVILRCVPISNHLYFYWYRQILGQKVEFLVSFYNNEISEKSEIFDDQFSVERPDGSNFTLKIRSTKLEDSAMYFCASRGPAGQAPPNSGNTIYFGEGSWLTVV.